This passage covers 11 T cell receptor beta chains from one sample sequenced in a study of blood T cell repertoires in COVID-19. Clones were read by immunoSEQ multiplex PCR, and TCRdb kept only the in-frame ones, dropping some. There are roughly 120,000 clones in the sample; around 74% occur only once, and around 6.2% lies in the top ten. Sequencing used peripheral blood. The source of these receptors is a man at least 80 years old with COVID-19, enrolled during active disease.

V is TRBV6-5 and J is TRBJ2-2; unclear D gene. Trimming pared 7 bases from V and 0 bases from J, leaving 12 bases between. Germline CDR1 and CDR2: MNHEY and SVGAGI. CDR3 length equals 15 residues. Here the CDR3 reads CASKIRQANTGELFF. The CDR3 nucleotides are TGTGCCAGCAAGATCAGGCAGGCGAACACCGGGGAGCTGTTTTTT.

V is TRBV7-8 and J is TRBJ2-1; no definite D call. The germline V gene encodes CDR1 SGHVS and CDR2 FQNEAQ. The CDR3 consists of 12 residues. V dropped 10 bases and J dropped 2 bases, with 9 bases sitting between them. The CDR3 is CATIPAYNEQFF. DNA of the CDR3: TGTGCCACCATACCAGCCTACAATGAGCAGTTCTTC.

The chain uses TRBV5-1 and TRBJ2-3; 12 positions agree with TRBD2. The CDR3 is 16 amino acids. The junction had 8 bases not matched to a gene; V was cut back by 4 bases and J by 5 bases. CDR1 and CDR2 (germline): SGHRS, YFSETQ. CDR3: CASSLGTSGLGDTQYF. CDR3 in DNA: TGCGCCAGCAGCCTTGGGACTAGCGGGCTGGGAGATACGCAGTATTTT.

This rearrangement joins TRBV5-4 to TRBJ1-2, with D perhaps matching TRBD1 (5 bases). Germline V lookup: CDR1 SGHNT, CDR2 YYREEE (reference sequence). The length of the CDR3 is 15 residues. Trimming took off 1 base at V and 4 bases at J, with 14 bases between the two ends. In nucleotides, the CDR3 is TGTGCCAGCAGCTTGTGGGAGGGTGGGGGCTATGGCTACACCTTC. Its protein product is CASSLWEGGGYGYTF.

The J gene is TRBJ2-3, the V gene TRBV6-1; 11 bases agree with TRBD2. CDR3 size: 16 residues. After removal of 0 bases from V and 6 bases from J, the junction contained 5 bases not matched to a gene. Germline CDR1 and CDR2: MNHNS and SASEGT. The CDR3 reads CASSEALAGGSDTQYF. Written as DNA, the CDR3 is TGTGCCAGCAGTGAAGCCCTAGCGGGAGGTTCGGATACGCAGTATTTT.

This chain joins TRBV12-3 or TRBV12-4 and TRBJ2-7; 7 bases agree with TRBD1. This CDR3 is built from 12 residues. V shed 6 bases and J 6 bases; nucleotides not matched to a gene: 5. This chain's CDR3 is CASRRQGSEQYF. The DNA for the CDR3 is TGTGCCAGCAGAAGACAGGGTTCCGAGCAGTACTTC.

This clone was counted only a few times. Written as DNA, the CDR3 is TGTGCCAGCAGTTTGTGGGACAGGGGCTACAATGAGCAGTTCTTC. Amino acids: CASSLWDRGYNEQFF. The chain combines TRBV28 with TRBJ2-1, with TRBD1 identical over 10 bases. V lost 3 bases and J lost 3; bases outside the gene matches: 2. Germline lookup yields CDR1 MDHEN and CDR2 SYDVKM. The CDR3 length is 15 residues. Supplemented by reference TRBV28 and TRBJ2-1, the full variable domain reads DVKVTQSSRYLVKRTGEKVFLECVQDMDHENMFWYRQDPGLGLRLIYFSYDVKMKEKGDIPEGYSVSREKKERFSLILESASTNQTSMYLCASSLWDRGYNEQFFGPGTRLTVL.

The chain recombines TRBV19 with TRBJ2-1; the D gene is possibly TRBD2 (5 bases). CDR3 length: 15 amino acids. The V and J ends lost 2 bases and 2 bases respectively, with 10 bases between them. Germline V gives CDR1 LNHDA, CDR2 SQIVND (reference sequence). CDR3 residues: CASSISSLPYNEQFF. CDR3 DNA sequence: TGTGCCAGTAGTATATCTAGCCTACCCTACAATGAGCAGTTCTTC.

CDR3 region: CASSPGGRSAGELFF. The CDR3 DNA is TGCGCCAGCAGTCCCGGAGGGAGATCAGCCGGGGAGCTGTTTTTT. This sequence joins TRBV4-3 and TRBJ2-2; D may be TRBD2 (6 bases). This CDR3 spans 15 amino acids. Trimming stripped 6 bases from V and 6 bases from J, with 17 bases between. CDR1 and CDR2 from the germline V gene are LGHNA and YSLEER.

This chain uses TRBV18 with TRBJ2-2; D may be TRBD2 (5 bases). CDR1 is KGHSH and CDR2 is LQKENI in the germline V gene. The ends were cut back, 5 bases at V and 0 bases at J, with 13 bases in the middle. CDR3 size: 16 residues. CDR3 residues: CASSTRPGSNTGELFF. DNA of the CDR3: TGTGCCAGCTCAACCAGGCCGGGGTCGAACACCGGGGAGCTGTTTTTT.

In regard to this clone: The junction does not match germline at one end; this may be a read error. V usage is TRBV7-7 and J usage is TRBJ2-7; 7 bases are shared with TRBD1. Germline CDR1 reads SSHAT; CDR2 reads FNYEAQ (reference sequence). This CDR3 region has 14 residues. CDR3 loop: CASSLDRYSYEQYF. DNA for the CDR3: TGTGCTAGCAGCCTGGACAGGTATTCCTACGAGCAGTACTTC.